The source of this T cell receptor (beta chain) is a study of shared clonotypes between healthy human individuals (dated by TCRdb to about 2020). Turning to the overall study: The cohort comprised two women and a few men aged 18 to 49 years. To estimate repertoire size and how much clonotype sharing occurs between individuals, the study deeply sequenced the blood TCR repertoires of several healthy adults. To increase sequencing depth and limit assay-specific biases, different laboratories used diverse techniques to prepare libraries and sequence TCR repertoires. Leukapheresis yielded between about 0.94 and 10 billion PBMCs per donor. For each donor, three plates each were used for CD4 naive and CD4 memory, two plates were used for CD8 naive, and one plate was used for CD8 memory. Findings and caveats that apply to the study as a whole: Incomplete sequencing was indicated by rarefaction of sorted-subset datasets, despite the large sequencing depth. Compared with non-shared clonotypes, clonotypes shared by all four sorted-subset donors had higher generation probabilities. Sharing across a few donors was observed for around 5% of naive CD4, 3% to 4% of naive CD8, 2% to 2.5% of memory CD4, and around 0.44% of memory CD8 clonotypes. Pairwise subsampling led to the expectation that sequencing depth would affect the degree of clonotype sharing among donors. The small number of donors limited the genetic and exposure-history diversity represented. Sampling was restricted to blood, and TCR repertoires in tissues likely differ from the TCR repertoires found in blood. Naive subsets generally had larger estimated clonotype richness than memory subsets did.

In regard to this clone: This receptor's antigen is unknown. The record has no base qualities; no much larger clone is one base away.

CD8 naive samples were obtained by positive selection for CCR7 among CD45RO-negative cells, yielding a CD45RA+CCR7+ population from which TemRA cells were excluded. Donors were healthy HIV-negative adults with no recently reported acute infections or vaccinations. All donors were Caucasian adults living in Nashville, Tennessee, USA. After blood collection by leukapheresis, PBMCs were isolated using Ficoll-Histopaque density gradient centrifugation and then cryopreserved in the vapor phase of liquid nitrogen. Analytical flow cytometry was used to check the purity and quantity of each magnetically sorted T cell population. Genomic DNA was isolated from every sorted fraction and measured by UV absorbance on a Nanodrop 2000c. Using the deep immunoSEQ assay, TCR CDR3 regions were amplified from genomic DNA by multiplex PCR. Extracted genomic DNA from each cell subset was distributed evenly across all wells of several immunoSEQ 96-well plates, and each plate was treated as a replicate. For sorted subsets, each replicate PCR was loaded with 200 to 250 ng genomic DNA, equivalent to roughly 30,000 T cell genomes. Purified libraries were quantified with a Qubit 3.0 fluorometer, sized on a Bioanalyzer 2100, and re-quantified with the KAPA Library Quantification kit. Every immunoSEQ 96-well plate was sequenced on a separate single-read 150-cycle Illumina NextSeq 550 flow cell. Concerning the study's data processing: Because the immunoSEQ output included only junctional sequences and no quality scores, the filtering could not be the same as the filtering used for full-length reads. Sequences were annotated with PyIR, a Python wrapper for IgBLAST v1.9, using IMGT germline references to assign V/J genes and CDR3. Reads were removed for weak V/J assignments (E-value above 1e-6), missing CDR3, stop codons, out-of-frame junctions, or ambiguous translated residues. V3J clonotypes were defined as sequences sharing an identical inferred V gene, J gene, and CDR3 amino acid sequence. The percentage overlap between two repertoires was calculated by dividing the number of shared unique clonotypes by the size of the smaller repertoire. Repertoire richness was assessed with RTK rarefaction, the Chao1 estimator, and Recon v2.1 estimates of unobserved clonotypes. Generation probabilities were computed with OLGA for all TCRbeta clonotypes obtained by the gDNA method from several donors. TCRdb mirrors the immuneACCESS table, restricted to in-frame sequences. Some clones are absent from its copies; in checked studies, under half trace to an unresolved V gene, and the reason for the others is unknown. The DNA was the basis for D and trimming; V, J and clone size are from that table. Across this sample there are about 2.2 million clones, with 80% to 95% seen only once. The ten biggest clones cover roughly 1.7% of the sample.

Ends trimmed: V by 4 bases, J by 5 bases; bases unmatched to a gene: 16. Its CDR3 holds 16 amino acids, cysteine through phenylalanine. Of the read, only the CDR3 DNA is kept; its 48 bases are in frame from base 1. From the germline V gene, CDR1 is SQVTM and CDR2 is ANQGSEA. This clonotype was sampled from a young man in good health. Some clones in this sample may be carry-over from other donors' samples. Material for sequencing was naive CD8+ T cells from PBMCs. In the paper's terms, the cell subset or site label means: CD45RA+CCR7+. The chain uses TRBV29-1 and TRBJ1-1, with 7 central nucleotides matching TRBD1. The CDR3 protein sequence reads: CSVVLYGEGAGTEAFF. The base sequence is TGCAGCGTTGTTCTTTACGGTGAGGGGGCAGGAACTGAAGCTTTCTTT.